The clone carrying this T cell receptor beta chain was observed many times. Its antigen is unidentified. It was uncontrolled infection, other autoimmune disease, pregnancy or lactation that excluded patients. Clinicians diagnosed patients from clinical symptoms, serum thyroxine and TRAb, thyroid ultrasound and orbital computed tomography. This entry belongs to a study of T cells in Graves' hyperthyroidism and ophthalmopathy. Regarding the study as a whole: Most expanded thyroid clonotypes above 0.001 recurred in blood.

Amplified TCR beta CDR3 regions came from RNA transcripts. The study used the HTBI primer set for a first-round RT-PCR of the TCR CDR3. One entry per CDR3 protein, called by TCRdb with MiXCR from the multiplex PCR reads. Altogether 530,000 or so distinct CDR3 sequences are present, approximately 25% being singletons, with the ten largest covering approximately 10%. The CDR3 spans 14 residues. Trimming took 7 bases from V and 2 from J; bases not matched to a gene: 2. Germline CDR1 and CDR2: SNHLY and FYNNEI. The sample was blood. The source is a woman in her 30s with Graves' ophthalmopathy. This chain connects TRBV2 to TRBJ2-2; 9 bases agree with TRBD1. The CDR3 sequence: CASTQGANTGELFF. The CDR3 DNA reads TGTGCCAGCACACAGGGGGCTAACACCGGGGAGCTGTTTTTT.